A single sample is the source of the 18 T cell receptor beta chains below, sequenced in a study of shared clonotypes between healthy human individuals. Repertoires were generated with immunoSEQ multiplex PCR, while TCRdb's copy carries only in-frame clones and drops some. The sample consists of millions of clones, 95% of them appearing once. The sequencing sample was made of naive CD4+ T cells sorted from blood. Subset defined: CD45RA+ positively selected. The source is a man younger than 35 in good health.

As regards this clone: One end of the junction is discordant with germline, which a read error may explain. CDR3 in amino acids: CASSPGQGAPGGASF. DNA of the CDR3: TGTGCCAGCAGTCCCGGACAGGGGGCTCCGGGCGGTGCGAGTTTT. The V gene is TRBV28, the J gene TRBJ1-5, with TRBD1 matching 11 bases. Germline assignment: CDR1 MDHEN and CDR2 SYDVKM. The CDR3 covers 15 residues.

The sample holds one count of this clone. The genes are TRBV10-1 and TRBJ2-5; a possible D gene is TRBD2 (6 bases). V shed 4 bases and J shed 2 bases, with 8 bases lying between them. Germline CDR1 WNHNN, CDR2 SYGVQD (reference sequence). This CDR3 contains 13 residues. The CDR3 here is CASSAGVQETQYF. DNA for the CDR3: TGCGCCAGCAGTGCGGGGGTACAAGAGACCCAGTACTTC.

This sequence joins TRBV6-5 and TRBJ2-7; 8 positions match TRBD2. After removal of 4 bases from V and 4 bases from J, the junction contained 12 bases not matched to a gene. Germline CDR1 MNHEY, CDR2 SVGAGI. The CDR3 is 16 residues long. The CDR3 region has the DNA TGTGCCAGCAGTTCCCTAGGAGTGCGGGAGGTGTACGAGCAGTACTTC. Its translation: CASSSLGVREVYEQYF.

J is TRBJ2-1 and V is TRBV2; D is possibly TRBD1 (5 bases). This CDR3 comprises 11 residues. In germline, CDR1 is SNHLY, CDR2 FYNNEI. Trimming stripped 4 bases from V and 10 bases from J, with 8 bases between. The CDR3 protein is CASSATAEQFF. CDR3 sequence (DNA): TGTGCCAGCAGTGCGACAGCCGAGCAGTTCTTC. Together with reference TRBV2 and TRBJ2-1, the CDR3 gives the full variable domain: EPEVTQTPSHQVTQMGQEVILRCVPISNHLYFYWYRQILGQKVEFLVSFYNNEISEKSEIFDDQFSVERPDGSNFTLKIRSTKLEDSAMYFCASSATAEQFFGPGTRLTVL.

The CDR3 DNA sequence: TGTGCCAGCAGCCAAGTCGCCAACACTGAAGCTTTCTTT. It is translated as CASSQVANTEAFF. The chain joins TRBV14 to TRBJ1-1; D not certain. Between the trimmed V and J ends, which lost 1 base and 2 bases, there was a span of 5 bases. The CDR3 length is 13 residues. In germline, CDR1 is SGHDN, CDR2 FVKESK.

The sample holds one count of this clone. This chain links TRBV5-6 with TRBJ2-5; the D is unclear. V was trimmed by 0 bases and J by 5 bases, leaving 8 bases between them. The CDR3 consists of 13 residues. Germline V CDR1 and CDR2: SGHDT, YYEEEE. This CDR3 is CASSLGPGETQYF. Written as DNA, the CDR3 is TGTGCCAGCAGCTTGGGCCCCGGGGAGACCCAGTACTTC.

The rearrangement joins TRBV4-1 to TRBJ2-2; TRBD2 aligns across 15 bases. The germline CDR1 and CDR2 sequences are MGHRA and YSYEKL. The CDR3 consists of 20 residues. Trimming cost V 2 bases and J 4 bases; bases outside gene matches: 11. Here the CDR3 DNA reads TGCGCCAGCAGCCAAAGATCTGGGACTAGCGGGAGGTCTAGCACCGGGGAGCTGTTTTTT. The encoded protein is CASSQRSGTSGRSSTGELFF.

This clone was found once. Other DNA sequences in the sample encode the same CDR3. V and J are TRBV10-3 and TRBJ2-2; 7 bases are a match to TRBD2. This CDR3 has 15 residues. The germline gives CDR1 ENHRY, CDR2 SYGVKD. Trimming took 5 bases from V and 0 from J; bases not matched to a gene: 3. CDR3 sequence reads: CAISSSGPNTGELFF. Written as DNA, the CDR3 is TGTGCCATCAGTTCTAGCGGACCGAACACCGGGGAGCTGTTTTTT.

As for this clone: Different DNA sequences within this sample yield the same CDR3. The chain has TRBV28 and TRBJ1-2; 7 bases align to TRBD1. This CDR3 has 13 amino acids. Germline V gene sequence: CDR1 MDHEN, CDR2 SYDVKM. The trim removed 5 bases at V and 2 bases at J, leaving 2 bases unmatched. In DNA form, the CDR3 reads TGTGCCAGCAGTCCACAGGGGAACTATGGCTACACCTTC. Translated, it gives CASSPQGNYGYTF.

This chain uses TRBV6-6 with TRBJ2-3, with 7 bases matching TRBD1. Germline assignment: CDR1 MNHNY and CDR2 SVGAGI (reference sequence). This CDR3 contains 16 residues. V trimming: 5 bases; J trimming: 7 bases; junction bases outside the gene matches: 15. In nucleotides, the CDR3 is TGTGCCAGCAGTGGCACGACCAGACAGGGTACACATACGCAGTATTTT. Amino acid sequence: CASSGTTRQGTHTQYF.

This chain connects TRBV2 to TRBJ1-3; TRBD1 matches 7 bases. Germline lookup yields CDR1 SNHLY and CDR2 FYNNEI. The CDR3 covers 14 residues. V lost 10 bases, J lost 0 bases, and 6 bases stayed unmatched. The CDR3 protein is CATRGQLSGNTIYF. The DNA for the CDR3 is TGTGCCACTCGGGGACAGCTCTCTGGAAACACCATATATTTT.

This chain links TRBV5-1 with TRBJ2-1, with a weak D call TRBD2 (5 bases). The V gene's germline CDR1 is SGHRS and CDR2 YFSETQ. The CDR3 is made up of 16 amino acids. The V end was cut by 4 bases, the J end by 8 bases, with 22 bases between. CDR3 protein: CASSTDLTFKADEQFF. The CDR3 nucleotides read TGCGCCAGCAGCACGGACTTAACCTTTAAAGCTGATGAGCAGTTCTTC.

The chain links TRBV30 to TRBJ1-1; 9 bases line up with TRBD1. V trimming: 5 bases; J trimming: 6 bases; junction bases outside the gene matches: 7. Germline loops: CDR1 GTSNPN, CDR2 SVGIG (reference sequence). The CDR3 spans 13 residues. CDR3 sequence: CAWSGQGISEAFF. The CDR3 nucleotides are TGTGCCTGGTCAGGACAGGGGATCTCTGAAGCTTTCTTT.

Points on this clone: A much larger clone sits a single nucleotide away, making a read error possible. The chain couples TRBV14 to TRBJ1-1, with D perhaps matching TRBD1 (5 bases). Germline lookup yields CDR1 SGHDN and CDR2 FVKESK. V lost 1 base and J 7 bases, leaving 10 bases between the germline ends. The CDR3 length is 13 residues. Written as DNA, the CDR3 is TGTGCCAGCAGCCAAGTGACAGCGTGTGAAGCTTTCTTT. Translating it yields CASSQVTACEAFF.

The DNA for the CDR3 is TGTGCCAGCAGCTCAACAAAAGATCGATTCAATCAGCCCCAGCATTTT. It yields the protein CASSSTKDRFNQPQHF. This sequence joins TRBV5-6 and TRBJ1-5; unclear D gene. The CDR3 runs 16 residues. Germline-derived CDR1 and CDR2 are SGHDT and YYEEEE. The V end lost 3 bases, the J end lost 3 bases, and 16 bases lay between the germline ends.

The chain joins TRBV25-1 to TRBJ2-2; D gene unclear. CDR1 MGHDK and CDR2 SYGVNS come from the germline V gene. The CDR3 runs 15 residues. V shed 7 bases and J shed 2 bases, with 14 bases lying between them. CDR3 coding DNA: TGTGCCAGCACTAGAGATGATCTTAACACCGGGGAGCTGTTTTTT. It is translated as CASTRDDLNTGELFF. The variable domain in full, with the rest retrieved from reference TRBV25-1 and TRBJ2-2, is EADIYQTPRYLVIGTGKKITLECSQTMGHDKMYWYQQDPGMELHLIHYSYGVNSTEKGDLSSESTVSRIRTEHFPLTLESARPSHTSQYLCASTRDDLNTGELFFGEGSRLTVL.

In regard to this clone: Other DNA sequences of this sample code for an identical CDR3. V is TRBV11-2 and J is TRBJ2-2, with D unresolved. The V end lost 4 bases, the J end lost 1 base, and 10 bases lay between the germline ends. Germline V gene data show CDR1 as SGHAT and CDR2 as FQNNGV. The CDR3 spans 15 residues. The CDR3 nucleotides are TGTGCCAGCAGCTCCCGGACGGAGAACACCGGGGAGCTGTTTTTT. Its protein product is CASSSRTENTGELFF.

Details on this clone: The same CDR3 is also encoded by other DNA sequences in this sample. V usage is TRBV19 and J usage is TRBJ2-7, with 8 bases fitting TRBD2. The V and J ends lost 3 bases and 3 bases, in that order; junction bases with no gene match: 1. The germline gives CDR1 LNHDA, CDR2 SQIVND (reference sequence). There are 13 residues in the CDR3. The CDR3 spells CASSIGGGYEQYF. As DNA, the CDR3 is TGTGCCAGTAGTATCGGGGGGGGCTACGAGCAGTACTTC.